A selection of T cell receptor beta chains follows, all from one sample in a study of blood T cells in healthy people across ages. Using its own MiXCR run on the 5' RACE reads, TCRdb lists one record per CDR3 protein. Of 730,000 or so distinct CDR3 sequences detected, about 42% appear once; the ten largest clones hold 20% to 25%. Sequencing was done on a sample of blood. These TCRs come from a woman aged 60-75 years in good health. The CDR3 runs from the conserved cysteine through the conserved F or W. A D gene is named only where the DNA matches it firmly. The size field is filled for only some rows; it gives once, few, many or a size class.

CASSLGQRGSYNEQFF	TGTGCCAGCAGCTTAGGGCAGCGGGGGTCCTACAATGAGCAGTTCTTC	TRBD2	TRBV7-8	TRBJ2-1	few
CASSVSPGRSLGSDYGYTF	TGTGCCAGCAGCGTTTCGCCAGGACGGAGCTTGGGGAGTGACTATGGCTACACCTTC	-	TRBV7-9	TRBJ1-2	few
CASSATGGIEKLFF	TGTGCCAGCAGCGCCACAGGGGGTATTGAAAAACTGTTTTTT	TRBD1	TRBV7-9	TRBJ1-4	-
CSARDMSVTDTQYF	TGCAGTGCTAGAGATATGAGCGTCACAGATACGCAGTATTTT	-	TRBV20-1	TRBJ2-3	many
CATSRDDLRNTEAFF	TGTGCCACCAGCAGAGATGATCTCCGGAACACTGAAGCTTTCTTT	-	TRBV15	TRBJ1-1	few
CSAPRGGATADTQYF	TGCAGTGCCCCCCGGGGGGGGGCTACCGCAGATACGCAGTATTTT	TRBD2	TRBV20-1	TRBJ2-3	-
CASMGPSRNEKLFF	TGTGCCAGCATGGGGCCCTCAAGGAATGAAAAACTGTTTTTT	-	TRBV5-5	TRBJ1-4	few
CSVGERSAGELFF	TGCAGCGTTGGGGAAAGGTCCGCCGGGGAGCTGTTTTTT	-	TRBV29-1	TRBJ2-2	-
CASSQDAAGGREQYF	TGCGCCAGCAGCCAAGATGCCGCGGGGGGGAGAGAGCAGTACTTC	TRBD2	TRBV4-1	TRBJ2-7	-
CASSSGGETYNEQFF	TGTGCCAGCAGCTCTGGGGGGGAAACCTACAATGAGCAGTTCTTC	TRBD2	TRBV7-3	TRBJ2-1	-
CASGGERDYNEQFF	TGTGCCAGCGGGGGAGAGAGGGACTACAATGAGCAGTTCTTC	-	TRBV6-2/TRBV6-3	TRBJ2-1	few
CATSDQGSYEQYF	TGTGCCACCAGTGACCAGGGGAGCTACGAGCAGTACTTC	-	TRBV24-1	TRBJ2-7	-
CASTQMGGAYNEQFF	TGTGCCAGCACCCAAATGGGGGGGGCCTACAATGAGCAGTTCTTC	TRBD2	TRBV25-1	TRBJ2-1	few
CASRPGTGYNEQFF	TGTGCCAGCAGACCCGGGACAGGGTACAATGAGCAGTTCTTC	TRBD1	TRBV27	TRBJ2-1	-
CAWRQAGGYGYTF	TGTGCCTGGAGACAAGCCGGGGGCTATGGCTACACCTTC	-	TRBV30	TRBJ1-2	-
CASSQDPTGSQPRHF	TGCGCCAGCAGCCAGGACCCGACAGGTTCCCAGCCCCGGCATTTT	-	TRBV4-3	TRBJ1-5	-
CASSAGLPWGYTF	TGTGCCAGCAGTGCCGGGCTTCCATGGGGCTACACCTTC	-	TRBV27	TRBJ1-2	once
CASSWEGPALDEQYF	TGCGCCAGCAGCTGGGAAGGGCCAGCCTTGGACGAGCAGTACTTC	-	TRBV5-1	TRBJ2-7	once
CSARVGGRGDGKPQHF	TGCAGTGCTAGAGTTGGGGGACGGGGAGATGGGAAGCCCCAGCATTTT	-	TRBV20-1	TRBJ1-5	-
CSAETSGRAQETQYF	TGCAGTGCGGAGACTAGCGGGAGGGCCCAAGAGACCCAGTACTTC	TRBD2	TRBV20-1	TRBJ2-5	few
CASSITFLAGGSYNEQFF	TGTGCCAGCAGCATAACATTCCTAGCGGGGGGTTCCTACAATGAGCAGTTCTTC	TRBD2	TRBV7-9	TRBJ2-1	few
CAARRVSTDTQYF	TGTGCCGCCAGACGGGTGAGCACAGATACGCAGTATTTT	-	TRBV24-1	TRBJ2-3	-
CASSLRDAGEQYF	TGTGCCAGCAGCTTACGTGACGCGGGGGAGCAGTACTTC	-	TRBV11-1	TRBJ2-7	few